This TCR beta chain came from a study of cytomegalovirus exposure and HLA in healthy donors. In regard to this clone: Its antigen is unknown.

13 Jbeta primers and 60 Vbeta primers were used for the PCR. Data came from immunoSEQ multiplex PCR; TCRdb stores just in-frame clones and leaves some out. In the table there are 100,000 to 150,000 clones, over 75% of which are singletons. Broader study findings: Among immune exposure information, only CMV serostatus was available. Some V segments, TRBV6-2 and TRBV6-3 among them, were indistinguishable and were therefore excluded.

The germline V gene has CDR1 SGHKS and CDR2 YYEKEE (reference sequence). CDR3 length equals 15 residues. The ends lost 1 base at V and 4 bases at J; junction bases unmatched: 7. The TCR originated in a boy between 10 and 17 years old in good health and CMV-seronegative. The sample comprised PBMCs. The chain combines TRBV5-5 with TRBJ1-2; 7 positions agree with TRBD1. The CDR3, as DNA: TGTGCCAGCAGCTTGACAGGGGATGGAGGCTATGGCTACACCTTC. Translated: CASSLTGDGGYGYTF.